Presented here are 19 T cell receptor beta chains from one specimen sequenced in a study of shared clonotypes between healthy human individuals. Sequencing used immunoSEQ multiplex PCR; TCRdb keeps in-frame clones, though not all of them. The sample comprises 850,000 to 1,100,000 clones, 77% of which are singletons, and over 0.8% rests with the top ten. The source material was memory CD4+ T cells from PBMCs. Sample subset: CD45RA-negative fraction. The receptors were gathered from a man aged 18 to 29 in good health. Some clones in this sample may be carry-over from other donors' samples.

The rearrangement uses TRBV6-6 and TRBJ1-1, with D maybe TRBD1 (5 bases). This CDR3 is 13 amino acids long. V dropped 10 bases and J dropped 4 bases, with 16 bases sitting between them. Per the germline V gene, CDR1 is MNHNY and CDR2 is SVGAGI (reference sequence). The CDR3: CAICTGVGTEAFF. CDR3 DNA sequence: TGTGCCATTTGTACGGGGGTAGGCACTGAAGCTTTCTTT.

This sequence joins TRBV21-1 and TRBJ2-1; the table assigns TRBD2, which was not confirmed against the DNA. TRBV21-1 constitutes a pseudogene. The CDR3 consists of 16 residues. This chain's CDR3 is CASSPGERELDNEQFF. CDR3 coding DNA: TGTGCCAGCAGCCCGGGGGAGCGGGAGTTGGACAATGAGCAGTTCTTC.

The J gene is TRBJ1-1, the V gene TRBV29-1; a possible D gene is TRBD1 (6 bases). The CDR3 extends over 15 amino acids. Trimming pared 6 bases from V and 0 bases from J, leaving 17 bases between. The germline gives CDR1 SQVTM, CDR2 ANQGSEA. The CDR3: CSVRTSGAMNTEAFF. CDR3 bases: TGCAGCGTACGGACCTCAGGGGCGATGAACACTGAAGCTTTCTTT.

The rearrangement uses TRBV7-2 and TRBJ1-5; a weak D match, TRBD1 (5 bases). In germline, CDR1 is SGHTA, CDR2 FQGNSA. The germline V and J ends were trimmed by 2 bases and 3 bases, with 14 bases remaining between them. CDR3 length: 16 residues. Written as DNA, the CDR3 is TGTGCCAGCAGCTTAATCAGCACAGGCCTCAATCAGCCCCAGCATTTT. Translation gives CASSLISTGLNQPQHF.

The chain recombines TRBV10-3 with TRBJ2-7, with D tentatively TRBD1 or TRBD2 (5 bases each). The germline V gene encodes CDR1 ENHRY and CDR2 SYGVKD. V lost 6 bases and J 3 bases, leaving 12 bases between the germline ends. This CDR3 has 13 residues. The CDR3 DNA is TGTGCCATCAGCCCCGGGACCAGCTACGAGCAGTACTTC. Protein sequence: CAISPGTSYEQYF.

With regard to this clone: This same CDR3 is encoded by further DNA sequences in the sample. The gene calls are TRBV5-1 and TRBJ2-3; D gene unclear. The CDR3 has 14 amino acids. The germline gives CDR1 SGHRS, CDR2 YFSETQ. V gave up 0 bases and J gave up 2 bases, with 7 bases separating them. The CDR3 is CASSLEHPTDTQYF. CDR3 in DNA: TGCGCCAGCAGCTTGGAGCACCCCACAGATACGCAGTATTTT.

The rearrangement uses TRBV6-6 and TRBJ2-1; D gene uncertain. The CDR3 length is 15 residues. The germline CDR1 and CDR2 sequences are MNHNY and SVGAGI (reference sequence). Trimming shortened V by 0 bases and J by 2 bases, and 8 bases separated the two germline ends. The CDR3 region has the DNA TGTGCCAGCAGTTACTCGACGCCAGCCTACAATGAGCAGTTCTTC. Encoded protein: CASSYSTPAYNEQFF.

The rearrangement links TRBV14 to TRBJ1-3; D is undetermined. The CDR3 contains 12 residues. CDR1 is SGHDN, CDR2 FVKESK, per germline. V was cut by 1 base and J by 11 bases, with 9 bases left in between. CDR3 amino acids: CASSQVRAPIYF. The DNA of the CDR3 is TGTGCCAGCAGCCAAGTTCGTGCGCCCATATATTTT.

CDR3 sequence (DNA): TGTGCCAGCAGCAAAGAAATGGGAGGGGTGAACACTGAAGCTTTCTTT. This encodes CASSKEMGGVNTEAFF. The chain has TRBV21-1 and TRBJ1-1. TRBV21-1 is designated a pseudogene. This CDR3 is 16 amino acids long.

The chain couples TRBV5-4 to TRBJ2-1; 7 bases line up with TRBD1. CDR1 and CDR2 (germline): SGHNT, YYREEE (reference sequence). The CDR3 has 12 amino acids. The ends lost 3 bases at V and 6 bases at J; junction bases unmatched: 0. The CDR3 sequence: CASSWDSNEQFF. Here the CDR3 DNA reads TGTGCCAGCAGCTGGGACAGCAATGAGCAGTTCTTC. The variable domain in full, completed from reference TRBV5-4 and TRBJ2-1, reads ETGVTQSPTHLIKTRGQQVTLRCSSQSGHNTVSWYQQALGQGPQFIFQYYREEENGRGNFPPRFSGLQFPNYSSELNVNALELDDSALYLCASSWDSNEQFFGPGTRLTVL.

This chain uses TRBV2 with TRBJ1-5, with D possibly being TRBD1 (5 bases). The CDR3 extends over 14 amino acids. Trimming stripped 4 bases from V and 6 bases from J, with 13 bases between. Germline V gene data show CDR1 as SNHLY and CDR2 as FYNNEI. CDR3 region: CASSVVRDGQPQHF. CDR3 sequence (DNA): TGTGCCAGCAGTGTCGTTAGGGACGGTCAGCCCCAGCATTTT.

The chain uses TRBV14 and TRBJ2-3; D unclear. Trimming pared 4 bases from V and 5 bases from J, leaving 16 bases between. The CDR3 length is 15 residues. Germline CDR1 and CDR2: SGHDN and FVKESK. For the CDR3, the DNA is TGTGCCAGCAGCCGAAGCCCTTCAACGGGAGATACGCAGTATTTT. It codes for CASSRSPSTGDTQYF.

The V call is TRBV19, the J call TRBJ2-3; no clear D gene. Germline V gene lookup returns CDR1 LNHDA and CDR2 SQIVND (reference sequence). V lost 5 bases and J 4 bases, leaving 19 bases between the germline ends. The CDR3 extends over 16 amino acids. This CDR3 is CASSPWTAKQADTQYF. CDR3 bases: TGTGCCAGTAGTCCCTGGACCGCGAAGCAGGCAGATACGCAGTATTTT.

The CDR3 region is CASSPGFNQPQHF. In DNA, the CDR3 is TGTGCCAGCAGCCCGGGCTTCAATCAGCCCCAGCATTTT. The chain couples TRBV27 to TRBJ1-5; D is uncertain. The CDR3 length is 13 residues. CDR1 MNHEY and CDR2 SMNVEV come from the germline V gene (reference sequence). V was shortened by 6 bases and J by 3 bases, with 9 bases between the two germline ends.

Notes on this clone: A much larger clone differs by one base, so this may be a read error. In nucleotides, the CDR3 is TGTGCCAGCAGTTTGGGGTTCTCTAGAAACACCATATATTTT. Translating it yields CASSLGFSRNTIYF. This rearrangement joins TRBV7-9 to TRBJ1-3; D call uncertain. Germline CDR1 and CDR2: SEHNR and FQNEAQ (reference sequence). The CDR3 covers 14 residues.

The gene calls are TRBV6-1 and TRBJ2-7; weak D call: TRBD1 (6 bases). V dropped 6 bases and J dropped 4 bases, with 19 bases sitting between them. Looked up from germline, CDR1 is MNHNS and CDR2 is SASEGT. The CDR3 spans 15 residues. CDR3 sequence (DNA): TGTGCCAGCAGCTACGACCTACAGGGACCTTACGAGCAGTACTTC. This sequence encodes CASSYDLQGPYEQYF.

This clone has more than one count but fewer than ten. The J gene is TRBJ1-1, the V gene TRBV29-1; no definite D call. The CDR3 is made up of 12 amino acids. V shed 2 bases and J shed 3 bases, with 7 bases lying between them. Per germline, CDR1 SQVTM and CDR2 ANQGSEA. The CDR3 nucleotides read TGCAGCGTTGAATCCGGGTACACTGAAGCTTTCTTT. Residues: CSVESGYTEAFF. Looking up the rest from reference TRBV29-1 and TRBJ1-1 gives the full variable domain: SAVISQKPSRDICQRGTSLTIQCQVDSQVTMMFWYRQQPGQSLTLIATANQGSEATYESGFVIDKFPISRPNLTFSTLTVSNMSPEDSSIYLCSVESGYTEAFFGQGTRLTVV.

This clone was seen a few times. This sequence joins TRBV21-1 and TRBJ1-5. TRBV21-1 is a pseudogene segment. This CDR3 contains 15 residues. CDR3 residues: CARREEPYSNQPQHF. DNA of the CDR3: TGTGCCAGGCGTGAGGAGCCCTATAGCAATCAGCCCCAGCATTTT.

This clone was seen more than once but under ten times. The V and J genes are TRBV27 and TRBJ2-5; no clear D. With the DNA end fitting TRBJ2-7 better, the J assignment may be wrong. CDR1 is MNHEY, CDR2 SMNVEV, per germline (reference sequence). The CDR3 runs 11 residues. CDR3 sequence: CATPSSYEQYF. The CDR3 region has the DNA TGTGCCACCCCGAGCTCCTACGAGCAGTACTTC.